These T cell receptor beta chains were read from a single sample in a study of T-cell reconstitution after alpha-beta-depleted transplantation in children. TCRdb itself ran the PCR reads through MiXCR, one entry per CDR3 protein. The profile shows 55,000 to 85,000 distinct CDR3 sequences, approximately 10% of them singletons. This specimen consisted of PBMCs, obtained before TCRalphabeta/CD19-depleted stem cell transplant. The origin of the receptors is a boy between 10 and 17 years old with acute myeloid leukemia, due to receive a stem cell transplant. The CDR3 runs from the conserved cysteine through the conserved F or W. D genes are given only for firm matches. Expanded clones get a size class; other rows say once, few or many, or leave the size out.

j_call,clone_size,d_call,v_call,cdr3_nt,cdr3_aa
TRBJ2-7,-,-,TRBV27,TGTGCCAGCAGTTTACTTCAGGGTTTAAGCTCCTACGAGCAGTACTTC,CASSLLQGLSSYEQYF
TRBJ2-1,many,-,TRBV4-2,TGTGCCAGCTCCCGACGGGGCTCCTACAATGAGCAGTTCTTC,CASSRRGSYNEQFF
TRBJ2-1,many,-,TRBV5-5,TGTGCCAGCAGCGGCGGCGGCAATGAGCAGTTCTTC,CASSGGGNEQFF
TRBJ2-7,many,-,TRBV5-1,TGCGCCAGCAGCTTGAGTCCAGGGGACTACGAGCAGTACTTC,CASSLSPGDYEQYF
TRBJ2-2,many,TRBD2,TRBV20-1,TGCAGTACCTTCGGGACTAGCGGGAGGGCCGACACCGGGGAGCTGTTTTTT,CSTFGTSGRADTGELFF
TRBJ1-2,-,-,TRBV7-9,TGTGCCAGCAGCTTAAAAATGGAGGCGAACTATGGCTACACCTTC,CASSLKMEANYGYTF
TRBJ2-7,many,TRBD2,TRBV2,TGTGCCAGCAGTGTACGGGCGTCAACACCTAGCGGGTCGCCCTACGAGCAGTACTTC,CASSVRASTPSGSPYEQYF
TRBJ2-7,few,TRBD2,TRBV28,TGTGCCAGCAGCCTACTAGCGGGAACGAACGAGCAGTACTTC,CASSLLAGTNEQYF
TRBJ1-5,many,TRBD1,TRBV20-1,TGCAGTGCTAGCAAGGGACAGGGGGCGGTTCAGCCCCAGCATTTT,CSASKGQGAVQPQHF
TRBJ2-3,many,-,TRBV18,TGTGCCAGCTCACCACCGGACACGGGCACAGATACGCAGTATTTT,CASSPPDTGTDTQYF
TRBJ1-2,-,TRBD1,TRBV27,TGTGCCAGCAGTCCTAACCACGGGACAGGGGGCAATGGCTACACCTTC,CASSPNHGTGGNGYTF
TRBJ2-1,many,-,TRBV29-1,TGCAGCGCCCAGGGGAGCTCCTACAATGAGCAGTTCTTC,CSAQGSSYNEQFF
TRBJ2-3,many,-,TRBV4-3,TGCGCCAGCAGCCAAGAATCGGAGGGAACAGATACGCAGTATTTT,CASSQESEGTDTQYF
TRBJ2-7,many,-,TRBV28,TGTGCCAGCAGAACTCAGGGTTACGAGCAGTACTTC,CASRTQGYEQYF
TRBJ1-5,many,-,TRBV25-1,TGTGCCAGCAGTGACGGGGTAGGCAATCAGCCCCAGCATTTT,CASSDGVGNQPQHF
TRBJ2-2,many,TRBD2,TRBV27,TGTGCCAGCAGTTTGGGACTAGCGGGCGTAGCGAACACCGGGGAGCTGTTTTTT,CASSLGLAGVANTGELFF
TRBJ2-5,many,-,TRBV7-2,TGTGCCAGCAGCAAAGACATGGCAGAGACCCAGTACTTC,CASSKDMAETQYF
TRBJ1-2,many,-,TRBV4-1,TGCGCCAGCAGCCAAGATAGCGGGCGGTTTTGGGGCTACACCTTC,CASSQDSGRFWGYTF
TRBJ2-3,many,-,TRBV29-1,TGCAGCGCCATACAGGTCGACACGCAGTATTTT,CSAIQVDTQYF
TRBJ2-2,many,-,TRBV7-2,TGTGCCAGCAGGACGGGGGTTGAGCTGTTTTTT,CASRTGVELFF
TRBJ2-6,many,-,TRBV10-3,TGTGCCATCAGACTAACAAAGGACGGCTCTGGGGCCAACGTCCTGACTTTC,CAIRLTKDGSGANVLTF
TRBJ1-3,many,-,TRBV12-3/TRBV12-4,TGTGCCAGCAGTTTAGCGGCAGGGCCTGGAAACACCATATATTTT,CASSLAAGPGNTIYF
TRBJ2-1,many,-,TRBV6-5,TGTGCCAGCAGTTACGCACTAGGTTCCAATGAGCAGTTCTTC,CASSYALGSNEQFF
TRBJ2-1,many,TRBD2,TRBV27,TGTGCCAGCACCCCGAGCAGCGGGAGGGCCAATGAGCAGTTCTTC,CASTPSSGRANEQFF
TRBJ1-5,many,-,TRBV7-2,TGTGCCAGCAGCTTAGTAGGTGGTAACAGGGCCCAGCATTTT,CASSLVGGNRAQHF
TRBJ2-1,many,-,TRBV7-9,TGTGCCAGCAGCTTAGACAGGGTGGGCGATGAGCAGTTCTTC,CASSLDRVGDEQFF